Below are 2 T cell receptor beta chains sequenced from a single sample in a study of blood T cell repertoires in COVID-19. Method: immunoSEQ multiplex PCR; TCRdb's copy keeps in-frame clones and lacks some. The sample holds under 300,000 clones, 75% to 95% seen once. The sample taken for sequencing was PBMCs or T cells enriched from blood (not recorded which). These receptors were collected from a woman between 18 and 29 years old who had recovered from COVID-19.

The J gene is TRBJ1-5, the V gene TRBV27, with D possibly matching TRBD1 (6 bases). Trimming took 5 bases from V and 6 from J, leaving 11 bases between them. The germline gives CDR1 MNHEY, CDR2 SMNVEV (reference sequence). The CDR3 consists of 13 residues. CDR3 in amino acids: CASSPGVRQPQHF. CDR3 DNA: TGTGCCAGCAGTCCAGGGGTTCGTCAGCCCCAGCATTTT.

The chain links TRBV3-1 (or the pseudogene TRBV3-2) to TRBJ2-5; D is uncertain. CDR3 length: 12 residues. V shed 0 bases and J shed 5 bases, with 4 bases lying between them. Germline V gene lookup returns CDR1 LGHDT and CDR2 YNNKEL (reference sequence). CDR3 amino acids: CASSQDSETQYF. Here the CDR3 DNA reads TGTGCCAGCAGCCAAGATTCTGAGACCCAGTACTTC.